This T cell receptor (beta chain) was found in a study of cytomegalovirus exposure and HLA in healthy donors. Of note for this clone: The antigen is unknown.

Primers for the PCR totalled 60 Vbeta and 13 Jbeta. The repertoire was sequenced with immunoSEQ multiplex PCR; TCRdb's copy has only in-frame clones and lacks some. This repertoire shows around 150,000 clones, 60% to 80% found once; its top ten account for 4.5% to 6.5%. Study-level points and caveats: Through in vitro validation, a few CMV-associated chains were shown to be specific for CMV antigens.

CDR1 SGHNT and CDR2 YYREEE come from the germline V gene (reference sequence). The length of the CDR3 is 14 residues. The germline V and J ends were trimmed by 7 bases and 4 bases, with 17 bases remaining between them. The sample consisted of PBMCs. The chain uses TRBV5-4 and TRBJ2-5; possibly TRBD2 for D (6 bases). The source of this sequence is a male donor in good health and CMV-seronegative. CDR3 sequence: CASHPRGTSETQYF. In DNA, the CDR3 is TGTGCCAGCCACCCGCGCGGGACCTCAGAGACCCAGTACTTC.